This TCR beta chain was obtained from a study of OX40 agonist ivuxolimab in advanced cancers. Points from the study as a whole: Dosing at 0.1 to 3.0 mg/kg was accompanied by clonal expansion of CD4+ and CD8+ blood T cells by week 6.

The CDR3 has 13 residues. CDR1 and CDR2 (germline): LNHDA, SQIVND (reference sequence). V lost 1 base, J lost 6 bases, and 7 bases lay in between. As concerns this clone: Its antigen is as yet unknown.

The table came from immunoSEQ multiplex PCR; TCRdb's copy has only in-frame clones and leaves some out. The sample lists 45,000 to 60,000 clones, 91% seen once, with 3.5% to 4% in the top ten. The sequencing used CD4+ or CD8+ T cells sorted from blood, collected in a trial of the OX40 agonist ivuxolimab. This clonotype was obtained from an adult with an advanced solid tumor such as melanoma, head and neck, liver or kidney cancer. The chain combines TRBV19 with TRBJ1-5; D is undetermined. CDR3 in DNA: TGTGCCAGTAGTATAGCGCCCGTTCAGCCCCAGCATTTT. Translation gives CASSIAPVQPQHF.